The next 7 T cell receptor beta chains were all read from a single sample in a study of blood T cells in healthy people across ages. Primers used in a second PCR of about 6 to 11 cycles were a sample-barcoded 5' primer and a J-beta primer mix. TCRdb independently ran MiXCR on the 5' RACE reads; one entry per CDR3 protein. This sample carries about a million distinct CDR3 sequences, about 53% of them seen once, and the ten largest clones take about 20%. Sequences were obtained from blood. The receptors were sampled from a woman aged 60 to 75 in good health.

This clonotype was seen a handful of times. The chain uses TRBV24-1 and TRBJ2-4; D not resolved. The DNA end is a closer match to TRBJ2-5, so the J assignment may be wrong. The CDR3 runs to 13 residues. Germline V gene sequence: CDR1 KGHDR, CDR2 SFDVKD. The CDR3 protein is CATRSSVQETQYF. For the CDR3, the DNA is TGTGCCACCAGGTCCAGCGTCCAAGAGACCCAGTACTTC.

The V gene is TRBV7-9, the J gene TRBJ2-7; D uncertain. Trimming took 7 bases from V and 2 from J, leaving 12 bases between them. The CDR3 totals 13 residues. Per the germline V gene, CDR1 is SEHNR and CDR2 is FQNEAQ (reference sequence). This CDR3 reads CASTQTWAYEQYF. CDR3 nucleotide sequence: TGTGCCAGCACCCAGACCTGGGCCTACGAGCAGTACTTC.

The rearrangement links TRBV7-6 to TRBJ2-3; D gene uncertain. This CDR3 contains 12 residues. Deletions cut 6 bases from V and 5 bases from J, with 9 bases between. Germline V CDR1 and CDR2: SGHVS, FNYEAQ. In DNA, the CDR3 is TGTGCCAGCAGACGACCCGGAGATACGCAGTATTTT. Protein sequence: CASRRPGDTQYF.

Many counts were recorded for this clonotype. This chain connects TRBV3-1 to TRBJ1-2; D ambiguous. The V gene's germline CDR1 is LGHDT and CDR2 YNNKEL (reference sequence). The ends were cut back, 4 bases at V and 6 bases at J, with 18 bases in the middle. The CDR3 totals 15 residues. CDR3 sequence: CASSLRLQPVHGYTF. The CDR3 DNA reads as TGTGCCAGCAGCCTAAGACTACAGCCGGTGCATGGCTACACCTTC. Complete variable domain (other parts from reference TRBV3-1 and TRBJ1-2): DTAVSQTPKYLVTQMGNDKSIKCEQNLGHDTMYWYKQDSKKFLKIMFSYNNKELIINETVPNRFSPKSPDKAHLNLHINSLELGDSAVYFCASSLRLQPVHGYTFGSGTRLTVV.

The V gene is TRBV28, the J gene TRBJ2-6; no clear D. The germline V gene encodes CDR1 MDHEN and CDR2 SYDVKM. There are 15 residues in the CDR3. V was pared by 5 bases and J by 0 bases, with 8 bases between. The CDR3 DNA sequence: TGTGCCAGCAGTCCCCTGGTCTCTGGGGCCAACGTCCTGACTTTC. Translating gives CASSPLVSGANVLTF.

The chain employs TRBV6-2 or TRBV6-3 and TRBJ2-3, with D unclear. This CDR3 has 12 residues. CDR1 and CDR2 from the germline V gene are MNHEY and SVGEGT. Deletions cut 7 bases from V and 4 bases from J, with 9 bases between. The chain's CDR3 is CASTSRSDTQYF. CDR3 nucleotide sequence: TGTGCCAGCACGTCCCGGTCAGATACGCAGTATTTT.

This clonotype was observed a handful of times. DNA of the CDR3: TGTGCCAGCAGTTCCTTACTTCCGTCAGAGACCTACGAGCAGTACTTC. This codes for CASSSLLPSETYEQYF. V and J are TRBV6-2 or TRBV6-3 and TRBJ2-7; unclear D gene. Germline V gene data show CDR1 as MNHEY and CDR2 as SVGEGT. The CDR3 consists of 16 residues. Trimming took off 4 bases at V and 2 bases at J, with 18 bases between the two ends.